A selection of T cell receptor beta chains follows, all from one sample in a study of neurological immune-mediated disorders. From the 5' RACE reads, TCRdb called clonotypes with MiXCR, one entry per CDR3 protein. The sample shows fewer than 35,000 distinct CDR3 sequences, 3% to 3.5% of them seen only once. Sample: PBMCs. Receptors were obtained from a woman younger than 45 with multiple sclerosis. Each CDR3 is given with its conserved first and last residue. The D gene is left open where the match is weak. Size values are once, few and many counts, or a class for expanded clones, and some rows have none.

V: TRBV4-2; size: -; D: TRBD2; J: TRBJ2-7; CDR3: CASSHARGTSTYEQYF; DNA: TGTGCCAGCAGCCATGCCCGTGGGACTAGCACCTACGAGCAGTACTTC
V: TRBV28; size: many; D: TRBD2; J: TRBJ2-7; CDR3: CASSLAGREGRYEQYF; DNA: TGTGCCAGCAGTTTGGCCGGGCGGGAGGGCCGATACGAGCAGTACTTC
V: TRBV7-7; size: many; D: -; J: TRBJ2-5; CDR3: CASSMPPNPQYF; DNA: TGTGCTAGCAGTATGCCCCCAAATCCCCAGTACTTC
V: TRBV7-9; size: many; D: TRBD2; J: TRBJ2-3; CDR3: CASSLRTSGSTDTQYF; DNA: TGTGCCAGCAGCCTCAGGACTAGCGGGAGCACAGATACGCAGTATTTT
V: TRBV3-1; size: many; D: -; J: TRBJ1-1; CDR3: CASSLAGFSTEAFF; DNA: TGTGCCAGCAGCCTGGCGGGGTTTAGCACTGAAGCTTTCTTT
V: TRBV9; size: many; D: -; J: TRBJ2-1; CDR3: CASSGGVLATGEQFF; DNA: TGTGCCAGCAGCGGGGGGGTTTTGGCCACCGGTGAGCAGTTCTTC
V: TRBV6-5; size: -; D: TRBD1; J: TRBJ1-3; CDR3: CASRRDRGWKTIYF; DNA: TGTGCCAGCAGAAGGGACAGGGGATGGAAAACCATATATTTT
V: TRBV12-3/TRBV12-4; size: many; D: TRBD2; J: TRBJ2-1; CDR3: CASSQRLAGTLYNEQFF; DNA: TGTGCCAGCAGTCAAAGACTAGCGGGAACACTATACAATGAGCAGTTCTTC
V: TRBV3-1; size: medium-sized; D: -; J: TRBJ2-7; CDR3: CASSQAYEQYF; DNA: TGTGCCAGCAGCCAGGCCTACGAGCAGTACTTC
V: TRBV7-6; size: many; D: -; J: TRBJ1-6; CDR3: CASSLLGRGDSPLNF; DNA: TGTGCCAGCAGCTTATTAGGTAGGGGTGATTCACCCCTCAACTTT
V: TRBV5-5; size: many; D: -; J: TRBJ2-1; CDR3: CASSPGHREQFF; DNA: TGTGCCAGCAGCCCTGGCCATAGGGAGCAGTTCTTC
V: TRBV2; size: many; D: TRBD2; J: TRBJ2-3; CDR3: CASSSTSGGFADTQYF; DNA: TGTGCCAGCAGTTCTACTAGCGGGGGATTCGCAGATACGCAGTATTTT
V: TRBV7-2; size: many; D: -; J: TRBJ1-1; CDR3: CASSLGGWKNTEAFF; DNA: TGTGCCAGCAGCTTAGGCGGCTGGAAAAACACTGAAGCTTTCTTT
V: TRBV20-1; size: many; D: TRBD1; J: TRBJ1-6; CDR3: CSALLLGTEYSPLHF; DNA: TGCAGTGCTCTACTTCTCGGGACAGAGTATTCACCCCTCCACTTT
V: TRBV7-3; size: many; D: TRBD2; J: TRBJ2-1; CDR3: CASSLTSGGFNEQFF; DNA: TGTGCCAGCAGCTTGACTAGCGGGGGATTCAATGAGCAGTTCTTC
V: TRBV4-1; size: many; D: -; J: TRBJ2-7; CDR3: CASSPMFFREKGDEQYF; DNA: TGCGCCAGCAGCCCCATGTTCTTTCGCGAGAAGGGCGACGAGCAGTACTTC
V: TRBV20-1; size: many; D: TRBD2; J: TRBJ2-1; CDR3: CSASGKAEQFF; DNA: TGCAGTGCGAGCGGGAAGGCGGAGCAGTTCTTC
V: TRBV7-8; size: medium-sized; D: TRBD2; J: TRBJ2-3; CDR3: CASSQGLADTDTQYF; DNA: TGTGCCAGCAGCCAGGGACTAGCGGACACAGATACGCAGTATTTT
V: TRBV20-1; size: many; D: -; J: TRBJ2-1; CDR3: CSAKRSNEQFF; DNA: TGCAGTGCGAAAAGAAGCAATGAGCAGTTCTTC
V: TRBV5-4; size: many; D: -; J: TRBJ2-5; CDR3: CASSSPKQGIVTQYF; DNA: TGTGCCAGCAGCAGTCCAAAACAGGGAATCGTAACCCAGTACTTC
V: TRBV5-1; size: many; D: -; J: TRBJ1-1; CDR3: CASSLGDLNTEAFF; DNA: TGCGCCAGCAGCTTGGGGGACTTGAACACTGAAGCTTTCTTT
V: TRBV4-1; size: medium-sized; D: -; J: TRBJ2-3; CDR3: CASSPHGGSTDTQYF; DNA: TGCGCCAGCAGCCCACATGGGGGGAGCACAGATACGCAGTATTTT
V: TRBV20-1; size: many; D: TRBD2; J: TRBJ2-5; CDR3: CSARAPRLAGGETQYF; DNA: TGCAGTGCTAGAGCCCCGAGACTAGCGGGAGGCGAGACCCAGTACTTC
V: TRBV5-1; size: many; D: -; J: TRBJ2-7; CDR3: CASSLLGEEQYF; DNA: TGCGCCAGCAGCTTGCTGGGGGAAGAGCAGTACTTC
V: TRBV20-1; size: many; D: -; J: TRBJ2-1; CDR3: CSARKGEVYNEQFF; DNA: TGCAGTGCTAGAAAGGGGGAGGTTTACAATGAGCAGTTCTTC
V: TRBV5-8; size: many; D: TRBD2; J: TRBJ2-1; CDR3: CASSLESGGYNEQFF; DNA: TGTGCCAGCAGCTTGGAGAGCGGGGGGTACAATGAGCAGTTCTTC
V: TRBV24-1; size: many; D: -; J: TRBJ2-5; CDR3: CATSEYSKETQYF; DNA: TGTGCCACCAGTGAATACTCTAAGGAGACCCAGTACTTC
V: TRBV6-2/TRBV6-3; size: many; D: -; J: TRBJ1-5; CDR3: CASSYPGSGSQPQHF; DNA: TGTGCCAGCAGTTATCCCGGATCAGGGAGTCAGCCCCAGCATTTT
V: TRBV5-5; size: many; D: -; J: TRBJ2-2; CDR3: CASTLGGPGELFF; DNA: TGTGCCAGCACCCTAGGAGGGCCCGGGGAGCTGTTTTTT
V: TRBV12-3/TRBV12-4; size: many; D: -; J: TRBJ2-3; CDR3: CASSLKTHTQYF; DNA: TGTGCCAGCAGTTTGAAGACCCATACGCAGTATTTT
V: TRBV5-5; size: many; D: -; J: TRBJ2-2; CDR3: CASSLIGRGNTGELFF; DNA: TGTGCCAGCAGCTTGATAGGGCGGGGAAACACCGGGGAGCTGTTTTTT
V: TRBV24-1; size: many; D: TRBD1; J: TRBJ2-2; CDR3: CATSDLGTGRTGELFF; DNA: TGTGCCACCAGTGATTTAGGGACAGGGCGCACCGGGGAGCTGTTTTTT
V: TRBV18; size: few; D: -; J: TRBJ2-1; CDR3: CASSPFETRGGNEQFF; DNA: TGTGCCAGCTCACCCTTCGAAACTAGAGGGGGGAATGAGCAGTTCTTC
V: TRBV15; size: few; D: -; J: TRBJ2-2; CDR3: CATRPGGSAGELFF; DNA: TGTGCCACCAGGCCCGGGGGTTCGGCCGGGGAGCTGTTTTTT
V: TRBV27; size: many; D: TRBD1; J: TRBJ1-1; CDR3: CASSLKPGQRPEAFF; DNA: TGTGCCAGCAGTTTAAAACCGGGACAGCGTCCTGAAGCTTTCTTT
V: TRBV20-1; size: many; D: -; J: TRBJ1-1; CDR3: CSARDPLRIEAFF; DNA: TGCAGTGCTAGAGATCCCTTGAGAATTGAAGCTTTCTTT
V: TRBV12-3/TRBV12-4; size: many; D: TRBD2; J: TRBJ2-1; CDR3: CASRASGGVQLFF; DNA: TGTGCCAGCAGGGCGAGCGGGGGGGTCCAGCTGTTCTTC
V: TRBV5-1; size: many; D: -; J: TRBJ1-1; CDR3: CASSLELGRTEAFF; DNA: TGCGCCAGCAGCTTGGAACTGGGGCGCACTGAAGCTTTCTTT
V: TRBV20-1; size: many; D: TRBD2; J: TRBJ2-7; CDR3: CSADTSGSTYEQYF; DNA: TGCAGTGCCGACACTAGCGGGTCTACCTACGAGCAGTACTTC
V: TRBV20-1; size: many; D: TRBD1; J: TRBJ2-3; CDR3: CSAPGQGGTDTQYF; DNA: TGCAGTGCTCCCGGACAGGGGGGCACAGATACGCAGTATTTT
V: TRBV7-9; size: many; D: TRBD2; J: TRBJ2-7; CDR3: CASSPRPGGPSTYEQYF; DNA: TGTGCCAGCAGCCCCAGACCGGGGGGGCCGAGTACCTACGAGCAGTACTTC
V: TRBV29-1; size: medium-sized; D: TRBD2; J: TRBJ2-1; CDR3: CSVDGGLAGDEQFF; DNA: TGCAGCGTTGACGGTGGGCTAGCGGGGGATGAGCAGTTCTTC
V: TRBV12-3/TRBV12-4; size: -; D: -; J: TRBJ1-1; CDR3: CASSLKGSTEAFF; DNA: TGTGCCAGCAGTTTAAAGGGAAGCACTGAAGCTTTCTTT
V: TRBV6-2/TRBV6-3; size: many; D: TRBD2; J: TRBJ2-3; CDR3: CASRPRGGTDTQYF; DNA: TGTGCCAGCAGACCCCGGGGGGGCACAGATACGCAGTATTTT
V: TRBV2; size: -; D: TRBD1; J: TRBJ1-1; CDR3: CASGTGPYQAFF; DNA: TGTGCCAGCGGGACAGGTCCATACCAAGCTTTCTTT
V: TRBV12-3/TRBV12-4; size: many; D: -; J: TRBJ2-2; CDR3: CASSDRATTGELFF; DNA: TGTGCCAGCAGTGATAGGGCGACCACCGGGGAGCTGTTTTTT
V: TRBV5-1; size: -; D: -; J: TRBJ2-1; CDR3: CASSLGGKFYNEQFF; DNA: TGCGCCAGCAGCCTAGGTGGAAAGTTCTACAATGAGCAGTTCTTC
V: TRBV2; size: many; D: TRBD2; J: TRBJ2-3; CDR3: CASSRLASGTDTQYF; DNA: TGTGCCAGCAGTCGACTAGCGTCGGGCACAGATACGCAGTATTTT
V: TRBV6-4; size: many; D: -; J: TRBJ2-1; CDR3: CASSESAGSYNEQFF; DNA: TGTGCCAGCAGTGAGTCTGCAGGCTCCTACAATGAGCAGTTCTTC